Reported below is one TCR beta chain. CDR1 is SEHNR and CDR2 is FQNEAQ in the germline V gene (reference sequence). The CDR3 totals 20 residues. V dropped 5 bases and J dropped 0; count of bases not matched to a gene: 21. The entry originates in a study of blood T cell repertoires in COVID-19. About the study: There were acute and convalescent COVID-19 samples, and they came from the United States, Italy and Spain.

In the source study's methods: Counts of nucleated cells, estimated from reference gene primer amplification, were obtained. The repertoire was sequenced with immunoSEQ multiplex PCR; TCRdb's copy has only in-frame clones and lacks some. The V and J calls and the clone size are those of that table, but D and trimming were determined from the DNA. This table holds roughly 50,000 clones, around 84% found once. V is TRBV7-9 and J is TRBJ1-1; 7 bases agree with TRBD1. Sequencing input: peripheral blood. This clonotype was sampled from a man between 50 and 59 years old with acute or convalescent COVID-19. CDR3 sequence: CASSIRVLGTGALMNTEAFF. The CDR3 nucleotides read TGTGCCAGCAGCATAAGGGTGTTAGGAACAGGGGCGCTAATGAACACTGAAGCTTTCTTT.